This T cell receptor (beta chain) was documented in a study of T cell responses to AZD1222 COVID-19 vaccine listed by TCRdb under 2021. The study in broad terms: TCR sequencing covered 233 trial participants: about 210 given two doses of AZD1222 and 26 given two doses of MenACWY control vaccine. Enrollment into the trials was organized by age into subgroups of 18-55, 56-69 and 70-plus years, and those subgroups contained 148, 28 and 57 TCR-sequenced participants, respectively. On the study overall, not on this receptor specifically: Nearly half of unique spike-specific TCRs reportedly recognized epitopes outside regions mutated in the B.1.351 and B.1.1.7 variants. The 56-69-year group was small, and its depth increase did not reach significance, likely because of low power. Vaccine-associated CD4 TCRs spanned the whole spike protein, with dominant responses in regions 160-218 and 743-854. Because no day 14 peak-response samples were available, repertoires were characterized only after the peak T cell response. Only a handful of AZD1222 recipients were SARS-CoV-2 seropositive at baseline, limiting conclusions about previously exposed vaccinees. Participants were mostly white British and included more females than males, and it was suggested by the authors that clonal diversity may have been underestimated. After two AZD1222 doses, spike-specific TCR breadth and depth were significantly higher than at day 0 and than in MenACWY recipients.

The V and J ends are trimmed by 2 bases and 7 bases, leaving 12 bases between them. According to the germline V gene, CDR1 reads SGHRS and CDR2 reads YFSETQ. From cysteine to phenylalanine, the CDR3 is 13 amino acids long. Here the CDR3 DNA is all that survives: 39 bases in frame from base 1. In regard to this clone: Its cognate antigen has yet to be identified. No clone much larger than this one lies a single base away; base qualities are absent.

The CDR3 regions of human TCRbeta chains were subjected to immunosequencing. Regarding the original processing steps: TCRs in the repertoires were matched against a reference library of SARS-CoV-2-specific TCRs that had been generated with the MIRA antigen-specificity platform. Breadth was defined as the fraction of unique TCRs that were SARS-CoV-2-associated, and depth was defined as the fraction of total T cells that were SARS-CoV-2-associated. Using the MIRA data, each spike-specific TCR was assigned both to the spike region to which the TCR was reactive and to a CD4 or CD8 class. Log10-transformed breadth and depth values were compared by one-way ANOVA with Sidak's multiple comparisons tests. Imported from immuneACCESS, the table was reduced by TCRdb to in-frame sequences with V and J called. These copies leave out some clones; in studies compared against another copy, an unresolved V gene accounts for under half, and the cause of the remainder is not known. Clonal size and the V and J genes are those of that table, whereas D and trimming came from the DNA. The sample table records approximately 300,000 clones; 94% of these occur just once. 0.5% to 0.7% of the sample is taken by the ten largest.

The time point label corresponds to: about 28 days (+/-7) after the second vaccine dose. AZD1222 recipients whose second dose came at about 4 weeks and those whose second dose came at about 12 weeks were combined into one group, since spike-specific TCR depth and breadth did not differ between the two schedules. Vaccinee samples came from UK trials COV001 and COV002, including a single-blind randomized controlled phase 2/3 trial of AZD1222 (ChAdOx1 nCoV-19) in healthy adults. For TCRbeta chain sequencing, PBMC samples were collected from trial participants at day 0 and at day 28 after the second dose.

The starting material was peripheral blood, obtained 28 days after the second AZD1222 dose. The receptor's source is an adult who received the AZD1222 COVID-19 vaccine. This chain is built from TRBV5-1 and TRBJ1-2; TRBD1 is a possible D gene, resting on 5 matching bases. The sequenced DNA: TGCGCCAGCAGCTTTATTCAGGGTTCTGGCTACACCTTC. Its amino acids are CASSFIQGSGYTF.